This entry lists 8 T cell receptor beta chains sequenced from one sample in a study of shared clonotypes between healthy human individuals. CD45RO-negative, CCR7-positively selected cells formed the naive CD8 fraction, excluding terminally differentiated effector memory CD45RA+ cells. Repertoires were generated with immunoSEQ multiplex PCR, while TCRdb's copy carries only in-frame clones and drops some. Of fewer than 1 million clones in the sample, approximately 96% were seen once. The sequencing sample was made of naive CD8+ T cells sorted from blood. These receptor sequences come from a man aged 25 to 45 in good health.

The chain joins TRBV5-1 to TRBJ1-5, with D uncertain. Germline lookup yields CDR1 SGHRS and CDR2 YFSETQ. V was clipped by 0 bases and J by 7 bases, with 11 bases between them. This CDR3 contains 14 residues. The CDR3, as DNA: TGCGCCAGCAGCTTGGTTGGAGGGAGGCAGCCCCAGCATTTT. It yields the protein CASSLVGGRQPQHF.

The chain carries TRBV7-9 and TRBJ2-2; either TRBD1 or TRBD2 may supply D (6 bases each). Trimming shortened V by 2 bases and J by 4 bases, and 11 bases separated the two germline ends. The germline V gene has CDR1 SEHNR and CDR2 FQNEAQ (reference sequence). The length of the CDR3 is 15 residues. CDR3 sequence (DNA): TGTGCCAGCAGCTTATTGGGGGGCGGCACCGGGGAGCTGTTTTTT. Protein product: CASSLLGGGTGELFF.

The V and J genes are TRBV19 and TRBJ2-3; D not resolved. CDR1 is LNHDA and CDR2 is SQIVND in the germline V gene (reference sequence). The CDR3 runs 16 residues. V was trimmed by 1 base and J by 1 base, leaving 12 bases between them. The DNA for the CDR3 is TGTGCCAGTAGTATAGGTAGCACCCCGGGCACAGATACGCAGTATTTT. Translating it yields CASSIGSTPGTDTQYF.

The chain employs TRBV4-3 and TRBJ2-3; D ambiguous. The V end lost 4 bases, the J end lost 2 bases, and 19 bases lay between the germline ends. The CDR3 length is 17 residues. Germline values: CDR1 LGHNA, CDR2 YSLEER. CDR3 in amino acids: CASSLVGIGVATDTQYF. CDR3 nucleotides: TGCGCCAGCAGCCTCGTAGGTATAGGCGTTGCCACAGATACGCAGTATTTT.

CDR3 region: CASRGAVAYTEAFF. The CDR3 DNA reads TGTGCCAGCCGTGGGGCAGTCGCTTACACTGAAGCTTTCTTT. This sequence joins TRBV2 and TRBJ1-1, with a tentative D call TRBD1 (5 bases). V dropped 8 bases and J dropped 3 bases, with 16 bases sitting between them. This CDR3 is 14 amino acids long. Germline values: CDR1 SNHLY, CDR2 FYNNEI.

With respect to this clone: Other DNA sequences in the sample encode the same CDR3. The J gene is TRBJ2-7, the V gene TRBV28; D call uncertain. The CDR3 runs 12 residues. Germline V gene lookup returns CDR1 MDHEN and CDR2 SYDVKM. Deletions cut 4 bases from V and 1 base from J, with 5 bases between. The CDR3 sequence is CASSSGSYEQYF. CDR3 nucleotides: TGTGCCAGCAGTTCCGGTTCCTACGAGCAGTACTTC.

This chain connects TRBV11-2 to TRBJ2-3; no clear D. CDR3 length: 17 amino acids. V lost 0 bases to trimming and J lost 5 bases, with 18 bases between them. Per the germline V gene, CDR1 is SGHAT and CDR2 is FQNNGV. The CDR3 loop reads CASSLDFGRLAGDTQYF. The CDR3 DNA reads TGTGCCAGCAGCTTAGATTTCGGACGGCTGGCCGGAGATACGCAGTATTTT.

V usage is TRBV7-9 and J usage is TRBJ2-5; possible D gene TRBD1, 6 bases. The V and J ends lost 4 bases and 1 base respectively, with 16 bases between them. CDR3 size: 16 residues. Per germline, CDR1 SEHNR and CDR2 FQNEAQ (reference sequence). The CDR3 DNA follows: TGTGCCAGCAGCTCGGGACCGGGACACCTCCAAGAGACCCAGTACTTC. This translates into CASSSGPGHLQETQYF.